The T cell receptor (beta chain) described here comes from a study of shared clonotypes between healthy human individuals. This clone was seen repeatedly, ten times or more. Antigen: not known. Repertoires were generated with immunoSEQ multiplex PCR, while TCRdb's copy carries only in-frame clones and drops some. The table has fewer than 850,000 clones, approximately 79% seen once. This CDR3 spans 13 amino acids. V lost 3 bases and J lost 11, with 16 bases in between. CDR1 and CDR2 (germline): SGHAT, FQNNGV. Notes on the study in general: Non-shared clonotypes displayed generation probabilities falling below those of clonotypes present in all four donors. Blood was the sole source, and tissue repertoires probably differ.

The receptor's source is a woman aged 25 to 39 in good health. The specimen sequenced was memory CD4+ T cells sorted from blood. The sample's subset: CD45RA-negative fraction. V gene TRBV11-2 combines with J gene TRBJ1-1; D perhaps matches TRBD1 (6 bases). CDR3 nucleotides: TGTGCCAGCAGCTTCCACAGGGAAGGTGGGGCTTTCTTT. This translates into CASSFHREGGAFF.